This T cell receptor beta chain was sequenced in a study of CD8+ T cells in alopecia areata (dated by TCRdb to between 2018 and 2020). Background for the entire study: The treated patients took part in an open-label pilot trial in which moderate-to-severe alopecia areata was treated with oral tofacitinib at 5 to 10 mg twice daily. TCRbeta CDR3 regions were amplified by immunoSEQ multiplex PCR with 35 Vbeta forward and 13 Jbeta reverse primers. Patients on tofacitinib were biopsied at baseline and after 4 and 24 weeks of treatment, and several of the patients also had a later scalp biopsy. Patients received tofacitinib for 6 to 18 months and were then followed off drug for 6 months to check for delayed response and recurrence. Scalp tissue and sorted CD4+ and CD8+ peripheral blood T cells from patchy and totalis/universalis alopecia areata patients and from healthy controls were covered by human TCRbeta sequencing. The SALT score, which quantifies the percentage of affected scalp surface area, was used to measure disease severity in treated patients. The study used high-throughput TCRbeta sequencing to examine T cell clonal expansion in alopecia areata, in both the C3H/HeJ mouse model and human patients. RNA was extracted with the PAXgene miRNA kit for fixed scalp, the miRNeasy kit for PBMCs, and the RNeasy kit for mouse skin. Scalp clonality was compared among normal scalp (n=4), patchy alopecia areata scalp (n=8), and alopecia totalis/universalis scalp (n=8). Summary of the overall study and its limitations: Because the treated cohort was small and had just a single nonresponder, larger studies are needed to establish links between baseline CD8+ expansion and response. Compared with normal scalp, lesional scalp had higher clonality and more expanded CD8+ clones, particularly in alopecia totalis/universalis, a pattern that suggests antigenic drive. Tofacitinib significantly decreased scalp clonality and the number of expanded CD8+ clones among the top 100 scalp clones. Unlike mouse skin, which is dominated by gammadelta T cells, normal human skin has resident alphabeta T cells that are also sequenced, and this complicates analysis of the scalp TCR repertoire. Compared with mice, TCR sequences shared between patients were less clear, possibly partly because of HLA diversity across the patient population. During tofacitinib treatment, many expanded lesional clones stuck around in both scalp and blood, and this persistence may partly explain why relapse happens after treatment is stopped.

Receptor libraries were prepared by the immunoSEQ multiplex PCR assay. For TCR sequencing, RNA was extracted from every sample and reverse transcribed into cDNA to serve as template. First-strand cDNA was synthesized using SuperScript III with a 2:1 mix of oligo-dT and random hexamers. A synthetic immune receptor repertoire was used to gauge amplification bias, and whatever bias remained was removed computationally. Processing in the source paper ran as follows. Raw reads were preprocessed for error removal, and CDR3 was defined according to IMGT conventions as running from the conserved cysteine to phenylalanine. To get clonality, Shannon entropy was normalized by log2 of the number of productive unique TCRs and the result was subtracted from 1. CD4 or CD8 identity of scalp clones was inferred by cross-referencing scalp TCRbeta sequences with sorted blood CD4 and CD8 repertoires. Imported from immuneACCESS, the table was reduced by TCRdb to in-frame sequences with V and J called. These copies leave out some clones; in studies compared against another copy, an unresolved V gene accounts for under half, and the cause of the remainder is not known. That table furnishes V, J and clone size, whereas the DNA furnished D and trimming. This sample comprises 200,000 or so clones, roughly 64% of them detected only once. 5.5% of the sample is held by the ten biggest clonotypes.

Explained via the paper, the time point label denotes: less than 30 weeks on oral tofacitinib. The sample's treatment or condition, from its label and the paper: oral pan-JAK inhibitor, 5-10 mg twice daily. Lesional scalp punch biopsies and peripheral blood were collected from alopecia areata patients. PBMCs were isolated by density centrifugation and stained for CD3, CD4 and CD8, after which CD4+ and CD8+ T cells were sorted on a FACSAria. As for this clone: There is no known antigen for this receptor. No base quality values were provided; no much bigger clone lies one nucleotide off.

The CDR3 starts with the cysteine, ends with the phenylalanine, and has 14 residues. Just the 42-base CDR3 DNA is kept, in frame starting at base 1. V is shortened by 1 base, J by 4 bases, and the region joining them spans 10 bases. In the germline V gene, CDR1 corresponds to MGHRA and CDR2 to YSYEKL. This receptor was obtained from a human donor with alopecia areata. Rearrangement joined TRBV4-1 to TRBJ2-5; the D gene lacks a confident call. The sequenced sample was CD4+ T cells sorted from blood, obtained at week 24, from a patient treated with tofacitinib. The encoded CDR3 is CASSQVNRGETQYF. The DNA reads TGCGCCAGCAGCCAAGTGAACAGAGGAGAGACCCAGTACTTC.